This T cell receptor beta chain was captured by sequencing in a study of T cell changes during pregnancy in multiple sclerosis. CDR3 length: 14 residues. The germline CDR1 and CDR2 sequences are LNHDA and SQIVND (reference sequence). With 3 bases clipped from V and 7 bases from J, the junction kept 5 bases outside the gene matches. Profiling relied on immunoSEQ multiplex PCR, and the TCRdb table lists in-frame clones only, not all of them. The table includes about 40,000 clones, 92% detected once. The specimen comprised CD4+ T cells from peripheral blood mononuclear cells, sampled before pregnancy. This clonotype was sampled from a female donor with multiple sclerosis, enrolled in a pregnancy study. The rearrangement uses TRBV19 and TRBJ1-5; 8 bases agree with TRBD1. CDR3 bases: TGTGCCAGTAGTATCCGGACAGGGAAACAGCCCCAGCATTTT. Translation gives CASSIRTGKQPQHF.